This T cell receptor (beta chain) was recovered during a study of OX40 agonist ivuxolimab in advanced cancers. Across the study: Aged roughly 23 to 79 with a mean of approximately 60 years, they were almost 85% male. Prior checkpoint blockade (anti-PD-1, anti-PD-L1 or anti-CTLA-4) was permitted; about 40% had it.

Study observations and caveats: Dose levels from 0.1 to 3.0 mg/kg saw CD4+ and CD8+ blood T cells expand clonally by week 6.

As to this clone: Its antigen remains unknown.

Trimming cost V 3 bases and J 10 bases, with 10 bases left between them. Per germline, CDR1 MRHNA and CDR2 SNTAGT. The CDR3 is 13 amino acids. Some clones are missing from TCRdb's copy, which holds only in-frame ones; the method was immunoSEQ multiplex PCR. The sample lists 59,000 or so clones, around 87% occurring once. The rearrangement uses TRBV6-4 and TRBJ1-6; D might be TRBD1 (6 bases). The sample consisted of CD4+ or CD8+ T cells sorted from blood, taken in a trial of the OX40 agonist ivuxolimab. This receptor was obtained from an adult with an advanced solid tumor such as melanoma, head and neck, liver or kidney cancer. The CDR3 spells CASSEQGGSPLHF. For the CDR3, the DNA is TGTGCCAGCAGTGAACAGGGAGGCTCACCCCTCCACTTT.